This TCR beta chain was retrieved from a study of early T cells in non-severe SARS-CoV-2 infection. About the study: Alpha and beta chains were unpaired, from unsorted whole-blood bulk RNA.

Ten or more counts support this clonotype. Its matching antigen is unknown. Germline-derived CDR1 and CDR2 are MGHRA and YSYEKL. The CDR3 runs to 14 residues. V was shortened by 1 base and J by 3 bases, with 10 bases between the two germline ends. cDNA molecules, individually, were tagged with unique molecular identifiers. MiXCR, run by TCRdb on the 5' RACE reads, gives a single entry per CDR3 protein. The sample includes approximately 76,000 distinct CDR3 sequences, over 9% of them seen just once. Overall study results and limits: Matching results from VDJdb favored anti-spike CD8 responses, leaving private and CD4 specificities undetected.

The source material was whole blood. The sequence derives from an adult who was a healthcare worker with PCR-confirmed SARS-CoV-2 infection or an uninfected control (not recorded which). The gene calls are TRBV4-1 and TRBJ2-7; D might be TRBD2 (5 bases). DNA for the CDR3: TGCGCCAGCAGCCAAGGCGGGCAGATCTACGAGCAGTACTTC. Residues: CASSQGGQIYEQYF.